The 15 T cell receptor beta chains below were found in one sample sequenced in a study of blood T cells in healthy people across ages. The second PCR ran roughly 6 to 11 cycles with a sample-barcoded 5' primer and J-beta primers. TCRdb processed the 5' RACE reads anew with MiXCR; each CDR3 protein has one entry. The repertoire holds 500,000 to 650,000 distinct CDR3 sequences, with about 28% as singletons. In addition, the sample was reused for a study of T cells of mothers and their children.

Sequences were obtained from blood. These receptors originate from a boy aged 2 to 10 in good health.

A few counts support this clonotype. This chain connects TRBV20-1 to TRBJ2-7; 10 nucleotides align to TRBD2. The J segment lost 7 bases and the V segment lost 2 bases, leaving 8 bases of the junction unmatched. Per the germline V gene, CDR1 is DFQATT and CDR2 is SNEGSKA (reference sequence). The CDR3 totals 14 residues. The CDR3 DNA follows: TGCAGTGCTAGATTCGCTAGCGGGAGTCGGGAGCAGTACTTC. This sequence encodes CSARFASGSREQYF.

Note on this clonotype: Mismatch with germline at one junction end may stem from a read error. The chain employs TRBV7-9 and TRBJ1-1; no firm D call. The CDR3 contains 15 residues. The V gene's germline CDR1 is SEHNR and CDR2 FQNEAQ (reference sequence). The CDR3 DNA reads as TGTGCCAGCAGCCCAGAAGCACACATGAACACTGAGGCTTTCTTT. This codes for CASSPEAHMNTEAFF.

This clonotype was observed many times. Relative to the germline gene, one junction end is altered; a read error may explain this. The CDR3, as DNA: TGTGCCAGCAGCTTGGGACTAGCGGGAGGTAATGAGCAGTTCTTC. Translation: CASSLGLAGGNEQFF. The chain uses TRBV5-1 and TRBJ2-1; 15 nucleotides match TRBD2. The CDR3 is 15 amino acids. Per germline, CDR1 SGHRS and CDR2 YFSETQ.

A single count supports this clonotype. The chain recombines TRBV4-1 with TRBJ2-3; the match to TRBD2 covers 7 bases. The length of the CDR3 is 16 residues. V shed 1 base and J 0 bases; nucleotides not matched to a gene: 4. Germline-derived CDR1 and CDR2 are MGHRA and YSYEKL. The CDR3 loop is CASSQGAGLSTDTQYF. The CDR3 DNA reads as TGCGCCAGCAGCCAAGGAGCGGGGCTAAGCACAGATACGCAGTATTTT.

The V call is TRBV30, the J call TRBJ1-5; D is undetermined. The germline gives CDR1 GTSNPN, CDR2 SVGIG (reference sequence). Trimming cost V 3 bases and J 1 base, with 4 bases left between them. This CDR3 comprises 12 residues. CDR3 region: CAWRNSNQPQHF. In nucleotides, the CDR3 is TGTGCCTGGAGAAACAGCAATCAGCCCCAGCATTTT.

V is TRBV20-1 and J is TRBJ1-6; D is ambiguous. The CDR3 has 16 residues. The V and J ends lost 2 bases and 3 bases respectively, with 14 bases between them. CDR1 and CDR2 (germline): DFQATT, SNEGSKA (reference sequence). CDR3 coding DNA: TGCAGTGCTAGAAGGTTATTAGGTCGCTATAATTCACCCCTCCACTTT. Its protein product is CSARRLLGRYNSPLHF.

The V call is TRBV18, the J call TRBJ2-2; 9 bases line up with TRBD2. This CDR3 has 17 residues. V was clipped by 4 bases and J by 6 bases; unmatched bases: 12. Germline lookup yields CDR1 KGHSH and CDR2 LQKENI. CDR3 residues: CASSRDTGLATSGELFF. Here the CDR3 DNA reads TGTGCCAGCTCACGAGATACGGGACTAGCAACCTCCGGGGAGCTGTTTTTT.

The gene calls are TRBV4-1 and TRBJ2-7; the D is unclear. Per the germline V gene, CDR1 is MGHRA and CDR2 is YSYEKL. The CDR3 extends over 14 amino acids. V was pared by 3 bases and J by 5 bases, with 14 bases between. The CDR3 region is CASSQWSERDEQYF. In DNA, the CDR3 is TGCGCCAGCAGCCAGTGGAGCGAGAGAGACGAGCAGTACTTC.

V gene TRBV12-3 or TRBV12-4 combines with J gene TRBJ1-1; D gene uncertain. The CDR3 loop spans 15 amino acids. V shed 8 bases and J shed 5 bases, with 21 bases lying between them. CDR3 nucleotides: TGTGCCAGCTACCGGGGTCCGGGGATGGGGACTGAAGCTTTCTTT. Protein sequence: CASYRGPGMGTEAFF.

The J gene is TRBJ2-7, the V gene TRBV12-3 or TRBV12-4, with D possibly being TRBD1 (5 bases). This CDR3 spans 17 amino acids. Trimming stripped 2 bases from V and 0 bases from J, with 17 bases between. The CDR3: CASSLRPERGSSYEQYF. CDR3 sequence (DNA): TGTGCCAGCAGTTTACGGCCTGAAAGGGGCAGCTCCTACGAGCAGTACTTC.

This clonotype has more than one count but fewer than ten. The chain has TRBV12-3 or TRBV12-4 and TRBJ2-3; D is ambiguous. V lost 4 bases and J lost 0, with 5 bases in between. This CDR3 is built from 13 residues. The CDR3 protein is CASSWPSTDTQYF. In DNA, the CDR3 is TGTGCCAGCAGTTGGCCTAGCACAGATACGCAGTATTTT.

The chain links TRBV5-1 to TRBJ1-1; tentative D call: TRBD1 (6 bases). This CDR3 has 15 amino acids. From germline, CDR1 is SGHRS and CDR2 YFSETQ. Trimming took off 3 bases at V and 1 base at J, with 13 bases between the two ends. The CDR3 sequence: CASSSGLGGNTEAFF. The CDR3 nucleotides read TGCGCCAGCAGCTCTGGCTTAGGGGGGAACACTGAAGCTTTCTTT.

This clonotype has a count of ten or more. This rearrangement joins TRBV3-1 to TRBJ2-1; 7 nucleotides align to TRBD2. The CDR3 is 14 residues long. Germline CDR1 reads LGHDT; CDR2 reads YNNKEL (reference sequence). V was clipped by 1 base and J by 4 bases; unmatched bases: 1. The chain's CDR3 is CASSQGGSYNEQFF. In nucleotides, the CDR3 is TGTGCCAGCAGCCAAGGCGGGAGTTACAATGAGCAGTTCTTC.

Regarding this clonotype: An end of the junction does not agree with germline; a read error may underlie this. The chain uses TRBV6-1 and TRBJ1-1; D might be TRBD1 (5 bases). Germline CDR1 and CDR2: MNHNS and SASEGT. This CDR3 has 17 amino acids. This chain's CDR3 is CASSHMRGGFMNTEAFF. The CDR3 bases are TGTGCCAGCAGCCATATGAGGGGCGGATTCATGAACACTGAAGCTTTCTTC.

There are a few counts of this clonotype. In DNA form, the CDR3 reads TGTGCCAGCATTAGACAGGGGAGCACCGGGGAGCTGTTTTTT. This codes for CASIRQGSTGELFF. The chain is built from TRBV6-5 and TRBJ2-2, with 8 positions matching TRBD1. J lost 4 bases, V lost 7 bases, and 5 bases had no gene match. CDR3 length: 14 amino acids. Germline CDR1 and CDR2: MNHEY and SVGAGI.